This TCR beta chain was captured by sequencing in a study of blood T cell dynamics during melanoma immunotherapy. Study as a whole: First-line therapy was either pembrolizumab or nivolumab with ipilimumab for metastatic melanoma.

Measured with immunoSEQ multiplex PCR; TCRdb has only the in-frame clones, and not every one. Among tens of thousands of clones listed, approximately 90% were seen once. As for time point: pre-treatment baseline. This clone was observed once. Germline CDR1 SGHRS, CDR2 YFSETQ. The CDR3 runs 13 residues. The germline V and J ends were trimmed by 3 bases and 4 bases, with 10 bases remaining between them. The sequence was collected from a human donor with melanoma. The rearrangement links TRBV5-1 to TRBJ1-1; D unresolved. Here the sequenced sample was blood, taken from a patient treated with checkpoint blockade. This chain's CDR3 is CASSYTLSTEAFF. The CDR3 DNA sequence: TGCGCCAGCAGCTACACGTTGTCCACTGAAGCTTTCTTT. The full variable domain, rest sourced from reference TRBV5-1 and TRBJ1-1, is KAGVTQTPRYLIKTRGQQVTLSCSPISGHRSVSWYQQTPGQGLQFLFEYFSETQRNKGNFPGRFSGRQFSNSRSEMNVSTLELGDSALYLCASSYTLSTEAFFGQGTRLTVV.